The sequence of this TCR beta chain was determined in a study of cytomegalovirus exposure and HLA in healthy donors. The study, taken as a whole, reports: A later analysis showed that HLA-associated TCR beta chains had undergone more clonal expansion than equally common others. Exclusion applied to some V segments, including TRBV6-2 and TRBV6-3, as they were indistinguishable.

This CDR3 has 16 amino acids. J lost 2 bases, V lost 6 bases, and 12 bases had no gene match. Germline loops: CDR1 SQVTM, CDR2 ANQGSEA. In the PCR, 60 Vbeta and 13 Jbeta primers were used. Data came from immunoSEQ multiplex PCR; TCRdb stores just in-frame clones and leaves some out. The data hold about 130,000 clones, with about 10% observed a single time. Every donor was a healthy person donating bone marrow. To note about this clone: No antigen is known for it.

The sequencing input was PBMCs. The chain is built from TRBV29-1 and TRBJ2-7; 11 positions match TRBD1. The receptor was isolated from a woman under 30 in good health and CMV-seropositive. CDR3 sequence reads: CSVASGQGAQAYEQYF. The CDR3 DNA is TGCAGCGTCGCCTCAGGACAGGGGGCTCAGGCCTACGAGCAGTACTTC.